This TCR beta chain was documented in a study of CD8+ T cells in alopecia areata. Extracted RNA was reverse transcribed into cDNA, the sequencing template. Here immunoSEQ multiplex PCR was the method, and the copy in TCRdb shows in-frame clones only, minus some. The table records roughly 40,000 clones, less than 70% of them present only once. Findings of the study overall: Expanded CD8+ clones among the top 100, as well as scalp clonality, were significantly decreased by tofacitinib. Lesional scalp, notably in alopecia totalis/universalis, had clonality above that of normal scalp. Many expanded lesional clones persisted in scalp and blood during tofacitinib.

Comment on this clone: What it binds is not known.

V gave up 1 base and J gave up 2 bases, with 14 bases separating them. The CDR3 has 16 residues. CDR1 is MGHRA, CDR2 YSYEKL, per germline. The treatment: oral pan-JAK inhibitor, 5-10 mg twice daily. It was from PBMCs that CD4+ and CD8+ T cells were sorted. The chain couples TRBV4-1 to TRBJ1-2, with D perhaps matching TRBD1 (6 bases). The source was CD8+ T cells sorted from blood, collected at week 4, from a patient treated with tofacitinib. The sequence came from a human donor with alopecia areata. The CDR3 region has the DNA TGCGCCAGCAGCCAAGTTGCAGGGGAGAGGAACTATGGCTACACCTTC. Amino acid sequence: CASSQVAGERNYGYTF.